These T cell receptor beta chains were read from a single sample in a study of blood T cell repertoires in COVID-19. Clones were read by immunoSEQ multiplex PCR, and TCRdb kept only the in-frame ones, dropping some. The table lists about 120,000 clones, about 88% of them singletons. Sequenced material: peripheral blood. These receptors were collected from an elderly woman with acute or convalescent COVID-19. Both conserved end residues are part of each CDR3. A D gene is named only where the DNA matches it firmly. Size is omitted from some rows. Given values are once, few, many or a class for expanded clones.

TGCGCCAGCGAGGGACAGGGGGGTAACACTGAAGCTTTCTTT,CASEGQGGNTEAFF,TRBV5-1,once,TRBD1,TRBJ1-1
TGCGCCAGCAGCCCAAACACAGGGACGGAAAAACTGTTTTTT,CASSPNTGTEKLFF,TRBV4-3,-,-,TRBJ1-4
TGCGCCAGCAGCTTGCGGCGACAGACCAACACTGAAGCTTTCTTT,CASSLRRQTNTEAFF,TRBV5-1,-,-,TRBJ1-1
TGTGCCAGCAGCTTAGCAGGGGTTCCTGAAGCTTTCTTT,CASSLAGVPEAFF,TRBV7-8,-,-,TRBJ1-1
TGTGCCAGCAGTGATAGGGGGAGGGTTCAGCCCCAGCATTTT,CASSDRGRVQPQHF,TRBV2,once,-,TRBJ1-5
TGTGCCGGATCCCGGGGTTACGAGCAGTACTTC,CAGSRGYEQYF,TRBV6-5,-,-,TRBJ2-7
TGTGCCAGCAGCCAAACACATTCTAACTATGGCTACACCTTC,CASSQTHSNYGYTF,TRBV3-1/TRBV3-2,-,-,TRBJ1-2
TGTGCCAGCAGCCCTTCCAGGGACACCGGGGAGCTGTTTTTT,CASSPSRDTGELFF,TRBV7-3,-,-,TRBJ2-2
TGTGCCAGCAGCTTAGCGGGGGCCTCCTACGAGCAGTACTTC,CASSLAGASYEQYF,TRBV5-4,-,TRBD2,TRBJ2-7
TGTGCCAGCAGCCGACAGGGCAAAGGAAACACCATATATTTT,CASSRQGKGNTIYF,TRBV4-2,-,TRBD1,TRBJ1-3
TGTGCCAGCAGCCGCCCCGGGGGGACAGGTTCACCCCTCCACTTT,CASSRPGGTGSPLHF,TRBV5-4,-,TRBD1,TRBJ1-6
TGTGCCAGCAGCCCCTCTGGAGGAAACTACGAGCAGTACTTC,CASSPSGGNYEQYF,TRBV7-3,-,-,TRBJ2-7
TGTGCCAGCAGCCCCGAGGGGGCTCGGAATTCACCCCTCCACTTT,CASSPEGARNSPLHF,TRBV2,-,TRBD1,TRBJ1-6
TGTGCCAGCAGCGTAGGGGGGGACTATGGCTACACCTTC,CASSVGGDYGYTF,TRBV9,many,-,TRBJ1-2
TGCGCCAGCAGCCCAGGACGGACTTCCTATGGCTACACCTTC,CASSPGRTSYGYTF,TRBV4-1,-,-,TRBJ1-2
TGTGCCAGCAGCCTCGCCGGGACAGGATACTACGAGCAGTACTTC,CASSLAGTGYYEQYF,TRBV9,-,TRBD1,TRBJ2-7
TGTGCCAGCAGCTTGTCAGGGGCGTCCTCTGGGGCCAACGTCCTGACTTTC,CASSLSGASSGANVLTF,TRBV7-9,-,-,TRBJ2-6
TGTGCCAGCAGCTTGGGGACAGGGGGCTATGGCTACACCTTC,CASSLGTGGYGYTF,TRBV5-6,-,TRBD1,TRBJ1-2
TGTGCCAGCAGCTTAAAGGGGGCGCATCAGCCCCAGCATTTT,CASSLKGAHQPQHF,TRBV7-9,-,TRBD1,TRBJ1-5
TGTGCCAGCACGGGAGGGGGGCGAACTGAAGCTTTCTTT,CASTGGGRTEAFF,TRBV2,-,-,TRBJ1-1
TGCGCCAGCAGCTCCCAGTTTTATGGGGCCAACGTCCTGACTTTC,CASSSQFYGANVLTF,TRBV5-1,once,-,TRBJ2-6
TGTGCCAGCAGCTTATCGACAAGTATGGGCAAAGAGACCCAGTACTTC,CASSLSTSMGKETQYF,TRBV7-6,-,-,TRBJ2-5
TGTGCCAGCAGCCCAGGGGGCAGGAACACTGAAGCTTTCTTT,CASSPGGRNTEAFF,TRBV5-4,-,TRBD1,TRBJ1-1